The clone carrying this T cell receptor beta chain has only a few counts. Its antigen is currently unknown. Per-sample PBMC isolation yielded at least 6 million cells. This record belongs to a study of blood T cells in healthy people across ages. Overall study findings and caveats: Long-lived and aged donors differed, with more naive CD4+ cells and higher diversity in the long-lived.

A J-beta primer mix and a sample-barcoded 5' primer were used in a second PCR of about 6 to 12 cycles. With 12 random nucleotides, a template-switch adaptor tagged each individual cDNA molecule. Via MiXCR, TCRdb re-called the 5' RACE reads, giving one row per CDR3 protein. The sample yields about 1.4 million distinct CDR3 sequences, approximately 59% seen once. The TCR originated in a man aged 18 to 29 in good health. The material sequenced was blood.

The CDR3 protein is CASSLILAGLTDTQYF. As DNA, the CDR3 is TGTGCCAGCAGTCTTATCCTAGCGGGGCTCACAGATACGCAGTATTTT. This sequence joins TRBV12-3 or TRBV12-4 and TRBJ2-3; 9 positions match TRBD2. V dropped 5 bases and J dropped 2; count of bases not matched to a gene: 8. The CDR3 has 16 residues.